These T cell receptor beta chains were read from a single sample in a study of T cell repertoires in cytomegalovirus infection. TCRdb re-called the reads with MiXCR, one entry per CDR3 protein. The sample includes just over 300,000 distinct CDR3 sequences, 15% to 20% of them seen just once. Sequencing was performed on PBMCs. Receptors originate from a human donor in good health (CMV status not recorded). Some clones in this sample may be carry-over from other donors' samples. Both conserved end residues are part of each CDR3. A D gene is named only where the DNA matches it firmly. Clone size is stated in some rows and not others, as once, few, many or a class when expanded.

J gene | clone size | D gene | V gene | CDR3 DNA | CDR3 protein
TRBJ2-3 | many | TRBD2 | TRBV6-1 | TGTGCCAGCAGTGATCTTGGATCGCTAGCGGGAACCACAGATACGCAGTATTTT | CASSDLGSLAGTTDTQYF
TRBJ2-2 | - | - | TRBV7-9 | TGTGCCAGCAGCTTCGGAGGGGGGGCCCGGACCGGGGAGCTGTTTTTT | CASSFGGGARTGELFF
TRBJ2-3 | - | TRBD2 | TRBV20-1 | TGCAGTGCTAGACATAGCGGGGGGGCCGGAGATACGCAGTATTTT | CSARHSGGAGDTQYF
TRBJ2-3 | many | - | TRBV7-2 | TGTGCCAGCAGCTCCCAAACCACAGATACGCAGTATTTT | CASSSQTTDTQYF
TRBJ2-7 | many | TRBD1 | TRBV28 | TGTGCCAGCAGTACGGTGACAGGGGGAATTTCCTACGAGCAGTACTTC | CASSTVTGGISYEQYF
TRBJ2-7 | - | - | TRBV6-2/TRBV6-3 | TGTGCCAGCAGTTACTATACAGGTGATTCCTACGAGCAGTACTTC | CASSYYTGDSYEQYF
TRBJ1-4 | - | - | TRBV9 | TGTGCCAGCAGCCCCGGGGCTTATGTTGGTAATGTAAAACTGTTTTTT | CASSPGAYVGNVKLFF
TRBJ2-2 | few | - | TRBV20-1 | TGCAGTGCTAGGCGTCGTGAGGGCGACACCGGGGAGCTGTTTTTT | CSARRREGDTGELFF
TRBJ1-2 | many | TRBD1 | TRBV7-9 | TGTGCCAGCAGCTTTGAGACAGGGGCCTATGGCTACACCTTC | CASSFETGAYGYTF
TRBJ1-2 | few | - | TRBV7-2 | TGTGCCAGCAGCTTTTTATGGCAGGACTATGGCTACACCTTC | CASSFLWQDYGYTF
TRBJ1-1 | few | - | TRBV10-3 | TGTGCCATCATTAACAGGGTGAACACTGAAGCTTTCTTT | CAIINRVNTEAFF
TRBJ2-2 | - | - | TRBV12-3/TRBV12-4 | TGTGCCAGCTCAGGCGGGGAGCTGTTTTTT | CASSGGELFF
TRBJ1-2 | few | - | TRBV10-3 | TGTGCCATCAGTGAATTAGGCTATGGCTACACCTTC | CAISELGYGYTF
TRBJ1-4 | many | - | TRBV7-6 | TGTGCCAGCAGCTTTTTGGCACAGCTAGATGAAAAACTGTTTTTT | CASSFLAQLDEKLFF
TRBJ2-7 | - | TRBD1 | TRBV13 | TGTGCCAGCAGCGCCCCGGGACAGGCAAACTACGAGCAGTACTTC | CASSAPGQANYEQYF
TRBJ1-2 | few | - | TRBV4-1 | TGCGCCAGCAGCCAAGAAAATGGAGTGGGGTATGGCTACACCTTC | CASSQENGVGYGYTF
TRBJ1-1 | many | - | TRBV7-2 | TGTGCCAGCAGCTCACAGGGATGGGGGAACACTGAAGCTTTCTTT | CASSSQGWGNTEAFF
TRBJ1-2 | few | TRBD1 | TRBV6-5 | TGTGCCAGCAGTTCCGAGGACAGGGTCTATGGCTACACCTTC | CASSSEDRVYGYTF
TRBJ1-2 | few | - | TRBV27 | TGTGCCAGCAGAAGCGCGGGCTATGGCTACACCTTC | CASRSAGYGYTF
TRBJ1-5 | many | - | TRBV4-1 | TGCGCCAGCAGCCAAGGCCGGGCCAGAGGAAATCAGCCCCAGCATTTT | CASSQGRARGNQPQHF
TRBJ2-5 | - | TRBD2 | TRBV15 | TGTGCCACCAGCCCCGGGGGGGGCTGGCAAGAGACCCAGTACTTC | CATSPGGGWQETQYF
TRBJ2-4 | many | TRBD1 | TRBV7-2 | TGTGCCAGCAGCTCTACAGGGGGCGTGAGAAACATTCAGTACTTC | CASSSTGGVRNIQYF
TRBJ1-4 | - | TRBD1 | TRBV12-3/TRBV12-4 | TGTGCCAGCAGTCATGGACAGGGCCAAGCGGGCGAAAAACTGTTTTTT | CASSHGQGQAGEKLFF
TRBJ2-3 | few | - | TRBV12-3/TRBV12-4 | TGTGCCAGCAGTTTAGGAAGGAGCACAGATACGCAGTATTTT | CASSLGRSTDTQYF
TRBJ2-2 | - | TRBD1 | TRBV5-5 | TGTGCCAGCAGCCCGGGACAGGGGATTGGGAAGAACACCGGGGAGCTGTTTTTT | CASSPGQGIGKNTGELFF
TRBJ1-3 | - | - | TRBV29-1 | TGCAGCGTCGCCACCGTGGGCAGATCTGGAAACACCATATATTTT | CSVATVGRSGNTIYF
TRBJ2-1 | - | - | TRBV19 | TGTGCCAGTAGTATACCGGGTCCTCAGTTCTTC | CASSIPGPQFF
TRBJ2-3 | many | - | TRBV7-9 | TGTGCCAGCAGCTCCCTACTGGCAGATACGCAGTATTTT | CASSSLLADTQYF
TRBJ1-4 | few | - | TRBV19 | TGTGCCAGTAGTATCGGACATCCCCCAACTAATGAAAAACTGTTTTTT | CASSIGHPPTNEKLFF
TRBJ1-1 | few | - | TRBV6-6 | TGTGCCAGCAGGTTCCCGGGCGAAGCTTTCTTT | CASRFPGEAFF
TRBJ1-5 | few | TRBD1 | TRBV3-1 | TGTGCCAGCAGCCAAACAGGGGGCCTTGAGCCCCAGCATTTT | CASSQTGGLEPQHF
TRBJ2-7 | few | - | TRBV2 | TGTGCCAGCAGCAAGGGATCTTTCCAGGCTTCCTACGAGCAGTACTTC | CASSKGSFQASYEQYF
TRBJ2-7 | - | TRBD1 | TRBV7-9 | TGTGCCAGCAGCCCCGACCCCAACGCCGGGACAGTTACCTACGAGCAGTACTTC | CASSPDPNAGTVTYEQYF
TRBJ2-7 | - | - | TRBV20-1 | TGCAGTGCTAGGGATCATTGGCGGCTGGGGGGCGAGCAGTACTTC | CSARDHWRLGGEQYF
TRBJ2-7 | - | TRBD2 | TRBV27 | TGTGCCAGCAGGACGGGACTAGCGGGGAGCTACTACGAGCAGTACTTC | CASRTGLAGSYYEQYF
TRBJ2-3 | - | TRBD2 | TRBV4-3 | TGCGCCAGCAGCCGGGGACTAGCGGGAGAGGGAGATACGCAGTATTTT | CASSRGLAGEGDTQYF
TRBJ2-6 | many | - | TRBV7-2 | TGTGCCAGCAGCTTCGCTGGGGCCAACGTCCTGACTTTC | CASSFAGANVLTF
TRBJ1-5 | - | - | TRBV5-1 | TGCGCCAGCAGCTTTACGGGTGTCGATCAGCCCCAGCATTTT | CASSFTGVDQPQHF
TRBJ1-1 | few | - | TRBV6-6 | TGTGCCAGCAGCCTGGTGACCGGGAACACTGAAGCTTTCTTT | CASSLVTGNTEAFF
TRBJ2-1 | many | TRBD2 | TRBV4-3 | TGCGCCAGCAGCCATTTACGCGGGGGGGCAGATGAGCAGTTCTTC | CASSHLRGGADEQFF
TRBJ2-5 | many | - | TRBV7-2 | TGTGCCAGCAGCCCAAGATCGGAAGAGACCCAGTACTTC | CASSPRSEETQYF
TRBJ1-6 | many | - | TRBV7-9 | TGTGCCAGCAGCTTATGGCAGGGACGGTCGGGATCACCCCTCCACTTT | CASSLWQGRSGSPLHF
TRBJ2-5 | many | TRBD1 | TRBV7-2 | TGTGCCAGCAGCTACATAGACAGGGGGTTCTGGGAGACCCAGTACTTC | CASSYIDRGFWETQYF
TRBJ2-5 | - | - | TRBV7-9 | TGTGCCAGCAGCTGGCCAGGGACGGAACAAGAGACCCAGTACTTC | CASSWPGTEQETQYF
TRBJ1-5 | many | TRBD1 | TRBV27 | TGTGCCAGCAGTTTAAGGGGACAGCCGATGGTTAGGCAGCCCCAGCATTTT | CASSLRGQPMVRQPQHF
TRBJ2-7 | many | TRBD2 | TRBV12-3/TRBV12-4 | TGTGCCAGCAGTTTGTCAGCGGGGGCGATGCGCGAGCAGTACTTC | CASSLSAGAMREQYF
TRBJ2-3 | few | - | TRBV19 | TGTGCCAGTAAGAGCGCGGTGATCCCAGATACGCAGTATTTT | CASKSAVIPDTQYF
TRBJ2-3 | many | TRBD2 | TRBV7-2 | TGTGCCAGCAGCTTAAGGAGCGGGGGGGGTAATACAGATACGCAGTATTTT | CASSLRSGGGNTDTQYF